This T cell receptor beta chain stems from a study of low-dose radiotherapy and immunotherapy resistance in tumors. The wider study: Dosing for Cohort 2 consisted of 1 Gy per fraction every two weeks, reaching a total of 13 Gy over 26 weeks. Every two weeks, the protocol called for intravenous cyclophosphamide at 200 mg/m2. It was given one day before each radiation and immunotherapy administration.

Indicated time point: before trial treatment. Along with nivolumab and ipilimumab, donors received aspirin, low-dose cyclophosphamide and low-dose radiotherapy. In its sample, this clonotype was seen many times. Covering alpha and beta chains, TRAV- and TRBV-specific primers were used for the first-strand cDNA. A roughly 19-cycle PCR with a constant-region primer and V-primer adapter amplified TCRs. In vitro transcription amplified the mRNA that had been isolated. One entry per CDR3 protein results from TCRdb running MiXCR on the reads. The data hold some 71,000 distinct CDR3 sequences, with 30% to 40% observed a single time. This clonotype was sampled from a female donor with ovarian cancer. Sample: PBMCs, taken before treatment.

The CDR3 nucleotides read TGCAGCGTTGCGAGGGACCCCAATCAGCCCCAGCATTTT. This sequence encodes CSVARDPNQPQHF. This chain uses TRBV29-1 with TRBJ1-5; D may be TRBD1 (5 bases). V gave up 4 bases and J gave up 3 bases, with 10 bases separating them. The CDR3 has 13 amino acids. In germline, CDR1 is SQVTM, CDR2 ANQGSEA.